The present TCR beta chain was sequenced within a study of shared clonotypes between healthy human individuals. Clones were read by immunoSEQ multiplex PCR, and TCRdb kept only the in-frame ones, dropping some. The sample contains approximately 740,000 clones, 74% of which appear only once. Looked up from germline, CDR1 is WNHNN and CDR2 is SYGVQD (reference sequence). V was pared by 4 bases and J by 0 bases, with 9 bases between. The CDR3 has 14 amino acids. This clonotype was sampled from a woman aged 25-40 years in good health. The V gene is TRBV10-1, the J gene TRBJ1-2; D not resolved. Sequencing was performed on memory CD4+ T cells sorted from blood. Described subset: CD45RA-negative fraction. The CDR3 loop is CASSAGSTNYGYTF. In DNA, the CDR3 is TGCGCCAGCAGTGCCGGCAGTACTAACTATGGCTACACCTTC.